One sample yielded the 7 T cell receptor beta chains listed below, sequenced in a study of blood T cell repertoires in COVID-19. The data were produced by immunoSEQ multiplex PCR, yet TCRdb's version contains in-frame clones alone and is incomplete. The repertoire holds over 200,000 clones, approximately 80% seen once, with 1.8% in the top ten. The sequencing input was PBMCs or T cells enriched from blood (not recorded which). The receptors here all came from a man in his sixties who had recovered from COVID-19.

The sample holds one count of this clone. The gene calls are TRBV7-2 and TRBJ1-2; 10 bases are a match to TRBD1. J lost 5 bases, V lost 6 bases, and 9 bases had no gene match. The CDR3 spans 15 residues. Germline V gives CDR1 SGHTA, CDR2 FQGNSA. The CDR3 DNA reads as TGTGCCAGCAGTTCTCCGGGACAGGGGCAATATGGCTACACCTTC. This encodes CASSSPGQGQYGYTF. Variable domain in full (rest from reference TRBV7-2 and TRBJ1-2): GAGVSQSPSNKVTEKGKDVELRCDPISGHTALYWYRQSLGQGLEFLIYFQGNSAPDKSGLPSDRFSAERTGGSVSTLTIQRTQQEDSAVYLCASSSPGQGQYGYTFGSGTRLTVV.

This clone was detected a few times. This chain uses TRBV19 with TRBJ2-2, with D possibly matching TRBD1 (7 bases). The germline V gene encodes CDR1 LNHDA and CDR2 SQIVND (reference sequence). The CDR3 is made up of 16 amino acids. Trimming took 4 bases from V and 0 from J, leaving 12 bases between them. The CDR3 region has the DNA TGTGCCAGTAGTAGGGCGGGACAGCCGAACACCGGGGAGCTGTTTTTT. Translating it yields CASSRAGQPNTGELFF.

J is TRBJ1-2 and V is TRBV4-2; 7 bases map to TRBD1. CDR3 length: 15 residues. Germline assignment: CDR1 LGHNA and CDR2 YNFKEQ. J gave up 3 bases and V 0 bases, and 4 bases lay outside the gene matches. CDR3 region: CASSQEWDSYYGYTF. CDR3 in DNA: TGTGCCAGCAGCCAAGAATGGGACAGCTACTATGGCTACACCTTC.

The chain combines TRBV2 with TRBJ1-2; D not resolved. The V gene lost 2 bases and the J gene lost 7 bases, with 17 bases spanning the gap. The CDR3 runs to 15 residues. Germline-derived CDR1 and CDR2 are SNHLY and FYNNEI. CDR3 in DNA: TGTGCCAGCAGTGAATCTGGCAGTGGCGACTCTGGCTACACCTTC. Residues: CASSESGSGDSGYTF.

The V and J genes are TRBV6-5 and TRBJ1-6; D remains ambiguous. The germline V and J ends were trimmed by 5 bases and 9 bases, with 11 bases remaining between them. This CDR3 comprises 13 residues. In germline, CDR1 is MNHEY, CDR2 SVGAGI. Here the CDR3 DNA reads TGTGCCAGCAGTAACCACCAGGCTTCACCCCTCCACTTT. It specifies CASSNHQASPLHF.

The rearrangement joins TRBV24-1 to TRBJ2-5, with 8 bases aligning to TRBD1. Germline V lookup: CDR1 KGHDR, CDR2 SFDVKD. The CDR3 has 16 residues. V shed 1 base and J 7 bases; nucleotides not matched to a gene: 10. DNA of the CDR3: TGTGCCACCAGTGATTTTGGTCGGACAGGGATAGGGACCCAGTACTTC. This sequence encodes CATSDFGRTGIGTQYF.

The chain couples TRBV10-3 to TRBJ2-5, with D possibly being TRBD1 or TRBD2 (6 bases each). This CDR3 has 13 residues. V shed 10 bases and J shed 3 bases, with 15 bases lying between them. Germline V lookup: CDR1 ENHRY, CDR2 SYGVKD. The CDR3 region has the DNA TGTGCCACCAGGGGAGGAGTAGAAGAGACCCAGTACTTC. This codes for CATRGGVEETQYF.